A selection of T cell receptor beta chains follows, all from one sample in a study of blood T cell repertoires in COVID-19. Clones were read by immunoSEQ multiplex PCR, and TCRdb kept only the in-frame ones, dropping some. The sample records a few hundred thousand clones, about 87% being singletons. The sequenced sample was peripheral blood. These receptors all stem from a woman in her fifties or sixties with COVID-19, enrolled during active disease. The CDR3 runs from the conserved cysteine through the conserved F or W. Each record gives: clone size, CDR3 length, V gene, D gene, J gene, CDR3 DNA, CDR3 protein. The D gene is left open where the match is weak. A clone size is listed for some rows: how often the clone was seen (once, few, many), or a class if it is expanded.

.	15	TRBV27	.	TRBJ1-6	TGTGCCAGCAGGATACAGGGACCCTATAATTCACCCCTCCACTTT	CASRIQGPYNSPLHF
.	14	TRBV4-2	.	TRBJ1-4	TGTGCCAGCAGCCAAGTTAATCTAGTGGAAAAACTGTTTTTT	CASSQVNLVEKLFF
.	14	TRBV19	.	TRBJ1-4	TGTGCCAGTACCTTGACAGGACAAAATGAAAAACTGTTTTTT	CASTLTGQNEKLFF
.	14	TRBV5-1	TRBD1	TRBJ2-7	TGCGCCAGCAGCTTGGAAGGGACAGCCTACGAGCAGTACTTC	CASSLEGTAYEQYF
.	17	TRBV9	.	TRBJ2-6	TGTGCCAGCAGCGACAGGGATTCGATCTCTGGGGCCAACGTCCTGACTTTC	CASSDRDSISGANVLTF
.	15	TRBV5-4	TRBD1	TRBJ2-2	TGTGCCAGCAGCAAGGACAGGGGGCTCACCGGGGAGCTGTTTTTT	CASSKDRGLTGELFF
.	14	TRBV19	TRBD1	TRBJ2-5	TGTGCCAGTAGTATAGGACAGGGGTACGGGACCCAGTACTTC	CASSIGQGYGTQYF
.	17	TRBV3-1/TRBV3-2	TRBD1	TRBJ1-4	TGTGCCAGCAGCCAAGCTTTCCGGACAGGGGGAGTTGAAAAACTGTTTTTT	CASSQAFRTGGVEKLFF
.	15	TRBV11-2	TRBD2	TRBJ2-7	TGTGCCAGCAGCTTATCTCTAGCGGACACCTACGAGCAGTACTTC	CASSLSLADTYEQYF
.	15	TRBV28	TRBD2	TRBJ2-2	TGTGCCAGCAGTTTTACTAGCGGGAGGGCCGGGGAGCTGTTTTTT	CASSFTSGRAGELFF
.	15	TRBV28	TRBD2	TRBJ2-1	TGTGCCAGCAGTTTATGGGCTAGCGGGAGCGGTGAGCAGTTCTTC	CASSLWASGSGEQFF
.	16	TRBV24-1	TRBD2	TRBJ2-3	TGTGCCACCAGTGATCCTCTAGCGGGAGCCCGTGATACGCAGTATTTT	CATSDPLAGARDTQYF
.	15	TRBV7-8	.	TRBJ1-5	TGTGCCAGCAGCACAGGGCAAAACCCAGCTCAGCCCCAGCATTTT	CASSTGQNPAQPQHF
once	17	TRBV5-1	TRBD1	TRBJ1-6	TGCGCCAGCAGCGCGGAGGACAGGAGCTCCTATAATTCACCCCTCCACTTT	CASSAEDRSSYNSPLHF